This T cell receptor beta chain was documented in a study of blood T cell repertoires in COVID-19. Source study methods: It was from reference gene primer amplification that nucleated cell counts were estimated. Repertoires were generated with immunoSEQ multiplex PCR, while TCRdb's copy carries only in-frame clones and drops some. The DNA gave D and trimming, while V, J and clone size come from that table. Here the sample spans roughly 180,000 clones, 65% to 90% being singletons. The origin of this receptor is a man aged 35-49 years who had recovered from COVID-19. The specimen was PBMCs or T cells enriched from blood (not recorded which).

The CDR3 coding sequence is TGTGCCAGCAGCCCGACGGGACTCTCCTACAATGAGCAGTTCTTC. This encodes CASSPTGLSYNEQFF. The rearrangement links TRBV7-3 to TRBJ2-1; TRBD2 is a possible D gene (6 bases). Germline values: CDR1 SGHTA, CDR2 FQGTGA. The V gene lost 5 bases and the J gene lost 0 bases, with 11 bases spanning the gap. The CDR3 has 15 amino acids.